The T cell receptor beta chain under discussion was sequenced for a study of cytomegalovirus exposure and HLA in healthy donors. Points from the study as a whole: Most TCR sequences showed up rarely, but some public TCRs showed up in many donors. The CMV antigen specificity of a few CMV-associated chains was confirmed through in vitro analysis. Overall, approximately 150 TCR beta chains were annotated as cytomegalovirus-associated.

With regard to this clone: Antigen: not known.

Clones were sequenced by immunoSEQ multiplex PCR, and TCRdb holds only the in-frame ones, with some missing. The table lists over 200,000 clones, roughly 87% of them singletons. Germline V gene lookup returns CDR1 MNHNS and CDR2 SASEGT. Trimming shortened V by 7 bases and J by 6 bases, and 15 bases separated the two germline ends. This CDR3 spans 13 amino acids. V and J are TRBV6-1 and TRBJ1-2; D is ambiguous. The sample was PBMCs. The TCR sequence derives from a woman aged 18 to 35 in good health and CMV-seropositive. The CDR3 loop is CASKVLGLDGYTF. The DNA of the CDR3 is TGTGCCAGCAAAGTTCTCGGACTAGATGGCTACACCTTC.